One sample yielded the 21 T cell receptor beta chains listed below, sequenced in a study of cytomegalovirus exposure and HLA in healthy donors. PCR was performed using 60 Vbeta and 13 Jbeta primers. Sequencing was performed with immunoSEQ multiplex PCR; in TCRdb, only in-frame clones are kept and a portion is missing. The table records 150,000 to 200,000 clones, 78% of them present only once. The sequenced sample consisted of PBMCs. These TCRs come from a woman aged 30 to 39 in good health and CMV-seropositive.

CDR3 sequence: CASSGTSGGVHHPYNEQFF. The CDR3 DNA reads TGTGCCAGCAGCGGGACTAGCGGGGGGGTCCATCACCCATACAATGAGCAGTTCTTC. The gene calls are TRBV11-2 and TRBJ2-1; 16 bases agree with TRBD2. The germline gives CDR1 SGHAT, CDR2 FQNNGV. CDR3 length: 19 amino acids. V lost 5 bases, J lost 4 bases, and 11 bases stayed unmatched.

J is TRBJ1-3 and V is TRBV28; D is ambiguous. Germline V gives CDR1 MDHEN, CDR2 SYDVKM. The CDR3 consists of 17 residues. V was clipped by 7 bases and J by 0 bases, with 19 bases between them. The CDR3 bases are TGTGCCAGCACGTCAGGAGGGAAAACGTACTCTGGAAACACCATATATTTT. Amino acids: CASTSGGKTYSGNTIYF.

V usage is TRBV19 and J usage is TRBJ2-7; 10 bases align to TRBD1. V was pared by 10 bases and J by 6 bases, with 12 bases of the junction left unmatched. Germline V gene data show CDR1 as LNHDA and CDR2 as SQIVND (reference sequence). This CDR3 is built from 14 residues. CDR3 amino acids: CATRPGQGKVEQYF. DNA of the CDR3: TGTGCCACGAGACCGGGACAGGGGAAAGTCGAGCAGTACTTC.

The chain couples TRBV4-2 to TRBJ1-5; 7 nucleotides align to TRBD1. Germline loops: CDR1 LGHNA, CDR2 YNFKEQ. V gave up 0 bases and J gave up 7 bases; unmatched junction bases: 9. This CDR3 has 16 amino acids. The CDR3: CASSQERGTGVQPQHF. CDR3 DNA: TGTGCCAGCAGCCAAGAAAGGGGAACAGGGGTACAGCCCCAGCATTTT.

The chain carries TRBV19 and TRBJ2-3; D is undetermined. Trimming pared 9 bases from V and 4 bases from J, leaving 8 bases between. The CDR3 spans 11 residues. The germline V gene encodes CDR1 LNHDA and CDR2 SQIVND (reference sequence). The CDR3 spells CASRSADTQYF. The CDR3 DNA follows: TGTGCCAGCCGGTCTGCAGATACGCAGTATTTT.

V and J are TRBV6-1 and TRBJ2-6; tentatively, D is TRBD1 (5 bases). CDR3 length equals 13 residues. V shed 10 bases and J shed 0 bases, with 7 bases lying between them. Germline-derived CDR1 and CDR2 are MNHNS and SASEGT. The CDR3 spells CATGNSGANVLTF. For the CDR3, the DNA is TGTGCCACAGGGAACTCTGGGGCCAACGTCCTGACTTTC.

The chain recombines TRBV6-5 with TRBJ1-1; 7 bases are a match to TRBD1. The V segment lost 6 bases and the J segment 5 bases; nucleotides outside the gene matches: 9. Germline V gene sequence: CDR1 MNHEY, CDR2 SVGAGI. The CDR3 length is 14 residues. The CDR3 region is CASRAGTVRTEAFF. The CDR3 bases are TGTGCCAGCAGGGCCGGGACAGTCCGGACTGAAGCTTTCTTT.

The CDR3 is CASSGQGKRETQYF. CDR3 nucleotide sequence: TGTGCCAGCAGTGGACAGGGAAAACGGGAGACCCAGTACTTC. V and J are TRBV6-6 and TRBJ2-5; 8 bases align to TRBD1. Germline CDR1 MNHNY, CDR2 SVGAGI (reference sequence). The CDR3 is 14 residues long. With 5 bases clipped from V and 5 bases from J, the junction kept 7 bases outside the gene matches.

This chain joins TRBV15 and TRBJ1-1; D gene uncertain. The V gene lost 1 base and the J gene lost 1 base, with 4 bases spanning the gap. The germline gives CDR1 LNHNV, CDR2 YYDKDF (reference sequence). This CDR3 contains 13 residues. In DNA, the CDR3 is TGTGCCACCAGCAGAGTGGCGAACACTGAAGCTTTCTTT. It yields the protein CATSRVANTEAFF.

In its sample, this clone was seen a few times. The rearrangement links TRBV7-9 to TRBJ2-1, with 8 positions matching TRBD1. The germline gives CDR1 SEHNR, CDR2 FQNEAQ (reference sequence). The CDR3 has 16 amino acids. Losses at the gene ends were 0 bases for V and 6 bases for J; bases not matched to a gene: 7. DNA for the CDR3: TGTGCCAGCAGCTTAGCGGCAGGGGGCCAGGCCAATGAGCAGTTCTTC. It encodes CASSLAAGGQANEQFF.

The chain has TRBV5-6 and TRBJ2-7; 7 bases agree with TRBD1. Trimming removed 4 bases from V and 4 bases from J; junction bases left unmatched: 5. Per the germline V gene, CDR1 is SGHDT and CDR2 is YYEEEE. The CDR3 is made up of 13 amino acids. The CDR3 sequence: CASSGRDRYEQYF. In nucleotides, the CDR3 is TGTGCCAGCAGCGGCCGGGACAGATACGAGCAGTACTTC.

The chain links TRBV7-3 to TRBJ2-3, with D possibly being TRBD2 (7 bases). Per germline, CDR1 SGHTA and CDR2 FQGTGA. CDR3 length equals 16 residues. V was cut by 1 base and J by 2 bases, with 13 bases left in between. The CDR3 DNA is TGTGCCAGCAGCTTAATACGACGGGGGGCCACAGATACGCAGTATTTT. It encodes CASSLIRRGATDTQYF.

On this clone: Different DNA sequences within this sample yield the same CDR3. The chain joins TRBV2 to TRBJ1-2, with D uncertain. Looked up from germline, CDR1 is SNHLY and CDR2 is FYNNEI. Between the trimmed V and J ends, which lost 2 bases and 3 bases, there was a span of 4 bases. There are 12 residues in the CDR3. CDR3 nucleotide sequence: TGTGCCAGCAGTGAACAGGACTATGGCTACACCTTC. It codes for CASSEQDYGYTF.

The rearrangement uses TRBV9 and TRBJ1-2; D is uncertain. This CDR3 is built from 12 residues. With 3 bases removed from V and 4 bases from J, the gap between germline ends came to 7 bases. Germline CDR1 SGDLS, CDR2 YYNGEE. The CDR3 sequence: CASSGWSYGYTF. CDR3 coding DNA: TGTGCCAGCAGCGGGTGGAGCTATGGCTACACCTTC.

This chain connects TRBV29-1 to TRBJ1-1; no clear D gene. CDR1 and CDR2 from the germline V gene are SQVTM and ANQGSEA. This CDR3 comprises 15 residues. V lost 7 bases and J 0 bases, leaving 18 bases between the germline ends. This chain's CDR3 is CSGHRSGRLNTEAFF. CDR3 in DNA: TGCAGCGGCCACCGGTCCGGGAGACTGAACACTGAAGCTTTCTTT. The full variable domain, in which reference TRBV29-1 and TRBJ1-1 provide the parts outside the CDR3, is SAVISQKPSRDICQRGTSLTIQCQVDSQVTMMFWYRQQPGQSLTLIATANQGSEATYESGFVIDKFPISRPNLTFSTLTVSNMSPEDSSIYLCSGHRSGRLNTEAFFGQGTRLTVV.

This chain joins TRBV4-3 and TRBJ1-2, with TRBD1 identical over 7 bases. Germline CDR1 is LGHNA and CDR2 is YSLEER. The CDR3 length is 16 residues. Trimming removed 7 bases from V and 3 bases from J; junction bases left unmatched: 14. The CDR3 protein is CASTRGQFDVDYGYTF. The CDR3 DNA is TGCGCCAGCACCCGGGGACAGTTTGACGTCGACTATGGCTACACCTTC.

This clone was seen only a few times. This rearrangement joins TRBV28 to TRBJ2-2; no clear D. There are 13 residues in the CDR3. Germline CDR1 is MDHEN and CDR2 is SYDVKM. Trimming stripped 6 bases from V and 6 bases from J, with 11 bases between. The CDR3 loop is CASSLTPPGELFF. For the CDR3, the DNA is TGTGCCAGCAGCCTCACTCCCCCCGGGGAGCTGTTTTTT.

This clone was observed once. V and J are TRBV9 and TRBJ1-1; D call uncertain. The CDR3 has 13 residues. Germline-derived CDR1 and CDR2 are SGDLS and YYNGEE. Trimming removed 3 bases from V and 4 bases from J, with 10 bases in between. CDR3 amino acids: CASSANSGTEAFF. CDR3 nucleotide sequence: TGTGCCAGCAGCGCAAATAGTGGCACTGAAGCTTTCTTT.

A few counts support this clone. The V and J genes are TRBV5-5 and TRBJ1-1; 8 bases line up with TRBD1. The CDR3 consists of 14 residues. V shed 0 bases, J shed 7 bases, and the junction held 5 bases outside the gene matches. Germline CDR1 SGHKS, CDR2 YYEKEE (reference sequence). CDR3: CASSLVYDRGEAFF. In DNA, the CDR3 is TGTGCCAGCAGCTTGGTTTACGACAGGGGTGAAGCTTTCTTT.

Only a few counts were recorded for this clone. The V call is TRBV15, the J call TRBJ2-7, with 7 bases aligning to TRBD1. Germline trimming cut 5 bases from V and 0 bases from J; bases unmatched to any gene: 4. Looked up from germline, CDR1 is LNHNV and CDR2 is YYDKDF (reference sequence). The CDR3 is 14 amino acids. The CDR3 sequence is CATSEDRSSYEQYF. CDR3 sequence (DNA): TGTGCCACCAGCGAGGACAGGAGCTCCTACGAGCAGTACTTC.

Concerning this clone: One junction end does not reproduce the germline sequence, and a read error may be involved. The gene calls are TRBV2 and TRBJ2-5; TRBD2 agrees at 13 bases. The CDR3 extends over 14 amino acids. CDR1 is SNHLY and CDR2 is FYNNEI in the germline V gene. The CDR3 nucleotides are TGTGCCAGCAGGGCTTCCGGGACTAGCGGGGCCCCGAACTTC. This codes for CASRASGTSGAPNF.